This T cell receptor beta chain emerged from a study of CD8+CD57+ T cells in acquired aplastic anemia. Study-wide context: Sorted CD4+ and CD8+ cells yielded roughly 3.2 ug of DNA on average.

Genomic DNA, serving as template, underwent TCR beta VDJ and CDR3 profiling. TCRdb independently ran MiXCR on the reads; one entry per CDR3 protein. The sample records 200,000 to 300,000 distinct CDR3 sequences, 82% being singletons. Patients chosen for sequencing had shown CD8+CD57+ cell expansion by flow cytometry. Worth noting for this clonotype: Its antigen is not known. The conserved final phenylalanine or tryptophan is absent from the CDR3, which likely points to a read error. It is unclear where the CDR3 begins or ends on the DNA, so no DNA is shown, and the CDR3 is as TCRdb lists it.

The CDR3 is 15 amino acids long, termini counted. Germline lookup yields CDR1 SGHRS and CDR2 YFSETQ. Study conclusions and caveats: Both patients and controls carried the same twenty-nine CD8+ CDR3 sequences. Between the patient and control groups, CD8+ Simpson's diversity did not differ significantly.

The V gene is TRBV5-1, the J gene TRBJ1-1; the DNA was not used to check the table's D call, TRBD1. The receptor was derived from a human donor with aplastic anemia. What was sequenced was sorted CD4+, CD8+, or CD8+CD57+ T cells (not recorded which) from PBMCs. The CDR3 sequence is CASSLAQGNSYDSPL.